Shown below are 32 T cell receptor beta chains from a single sample sequenced in a study of cytomegalovirus exposure and HLA in healthy donors. The PCR ran on 60 Vbeta and 13 Jbeta primers. The assay was immunoSEQ multiplex PCR, and TCRdb's table has in-frame clones only and misses some. The sample consists of approximately 150,000 clones, around three quarters of them appearing once. The specimen sequenced was PBMCs. The receptors shown here come from a male donor in good health and CMV-seronegative.

This clone has a handful of counts. The chain combines TRBV2 with TRBJ2-1, with 12 bases matching TRBD2. The germline gives CDR1 SNHLY, CDR2 FYNNEI. CDR3 length: 15 residues. With 4 bases clipped from V and 9 bases from J, the junction kept 7 bases outside the gene matches. Here the CDR3 reads CASSGSSGRAIEQFF. In DNA form, the CDR3 reads TGTGCCAGCAGTGGATCTAGCGGGAGGGCCATTGAGCAGTTCTTC.

The rearrangement uses TRBV6-5 and TRBJ1-2; D may be TRBD1 (5 bases). The CDR3 is made up of 15 amino acids. Germline V gene data show CDR1 as MNHEY and CDR2 as SVGAGI. V gave up 2 bases and J gave up 2 bases, with 12 bases separating them. CDR3 DNA: TGTGCCAGCAGTTACGCAGGGAGGGGAAACTATGGCTACACCTTC. This translates into CASSYAGRGNYGYTF.

The chain is built from TRBV4-3 and TRBJ2-6, with a weak D call TRBD2 (6 bases). The CDR3 extends over 17 amino acids. Looked up from germline, CDR1 is LGHNA and CDR2 is YSLEER. Trimming removed 0 bases at V and 0 bases at J, with 9 bases between. CDR3 DNA: TGCGCCAGCAGCCAAGATAGGGGACTCTCTGGGGCCAACGTCCTGACTTTC. This codes for CASSQDRGLSGANVLTF.

This clone was counted once. The genes are TRBV19 and TRBJ2-3; D gene unclear. The CDR3 loop spans 11 amino acids. Trimming pared 9 bases from V and 6 bases from J, leaving 10 bases between. The germline CDR1 and CDR2 sequences are LNHDA and SQIVND (reference sequence). CDR3 amino acids: CASERRDTQYF. The CDR3, as DNA: TGTGCCAGCGAGCGCCGGGATACGCAGTATTTT.

Only a few counts were recorded for this clone. This CDR3 reads CASSQDRDTPQHF. The CDR3 DNA reads as TGCGCCAGCAGCCAAGATAGGGACACCCCCCAGCATTTT. The chain couples TRBV4-3 to TRBJ1-5; tentatively, D is TRBD1 (6 bases). This CDR3 is 13 amino acids long. Trimming took 0 bases from V and 10 from J, leaving 10 bases between them. Germline V gene lookup returns CDR1 LGHNA and CDR2 YSLEER.

The V call is TRBV30, the J call TRBJ2-1; TRBD2 aligns across 10 bases. The V gene's germline CDR1 is GTSNPN and CDR2 SVGIG (reference sequence). This CDR3 contains 19 residues. Trimming cost V 4 bases and J 1 base; bases outside gene matches: 16. The CDR3 here is CAWKGIAGGPMRSYNEQFF. The CDR3 DNA is TGTGCCTGGAAGGGGATAGCGGGGGGCCCCATGAGGTCCTACAATGAGCAGTTCTTC.

CDR3 protein: CASSTQPGARNEQYF. For the CDR3, the DNA is TGCGCCAGCTCGACCCAGCCAGGGGCGAGGAACGAGCAGTACTTC. V is TRBV5-1 and J is TRBJ2-7, with a weak D call TRBD1 (6 bases). Germline CDR1 SGHRS, CDR2 YFSETQ. V shed 7 bases and J shed 5 bases, with 22 bases lying between them. CDR3 length equals 15 residues.

This rearrangement joins TRBV7-2 to TRBJ2-2; maybe TRBD1 (6 bases). From germline, CDR1 is SGHTA and CDR2 FQGNSA. Trimming stripped 5 bases from V and 5 bases from J, with 15 bases between. This CDR3 comprises 15 residues. The CDR3 is CASSQGQRGTGELFF. The CDR3 DNA follows: TGTGCCAGCAGCCAAGGACAGCGAGGGACCGGGGAGCTGTTTTTT.

The gene calls are TRBV5-1 and TRBJ1-1, with TRBD1 matching over 9 bases. Trimming removed 3 bases from V and 1 base from J; junction bases left unmatched: 1. The CDR3 contains 14 residues. CDR1 SGHRS and CDR2 YFSETQ come from the germline V gene. The CDR3 loop is CASSWGQGNTEAFF. The CDR3 DNA is TGCGCCAGCAGCTGGGGACAGGGGAACACTGAAGCTTTCTTT. The whole variable domain, filled in from reference TRBV5-1 and TRBJ1-1, reads KAGVTQTPRYLIKTRGQQVTLSCSPISGHRSVSWYQQTPGQGLQFLFEYFSETQRNKGNFPGRFSGRQFSNSRSEMNVSTLELGDSALYLCASSWGQGNTEAFFGQGTRLTVV.

The J gene is TRBJ1-2, the V gene TRBV2, with 10 bases that match TRBD1. The V segment lost 1 base and the J segment 8 bases; nucleotides outside the gene matches: 7. CDR1 and CDR2 from the germline V gene are SNHLY and FYNNEI. This CDR3 region has 15 residues. The CDR3 bases are TGTGCCAGCAGTGAAGGTGGGACAGGGGTGGGCGGCTACACCTTC. This encodes CASSEGGTGVGGYTF.

V and J are TRBV19 and TRBJ1-5, with a possible D match to TRBD1 (5 bases). Per the germline V gene, CDR1 is LNHDA and CDR2 is SQIVND (reference sequence). The length of the CDR3 is 14 residues. V lost 6 bases and J 3 bases, leaving 12 bases between the germline ends. The CDR3 region is CASRGGSINQPQHF. In DNA, the CDR3 is TGTGCCAGTAGGGGGGGGTCTATCAATCAGCCCCAGCATTTT.

The chain recombines TRBV5-4 with TRBJ1-5, with D perhaps TRBD1 (6 bases). The CDR3 covers 16 residues. The germline CDR1 and CDR2 sequences are SGHNT and YYREEE (reference sequence). Trimming took 0 bases from V and 7 from J, leaving 17 bases between them. CDR3 sequence reads: CASSLGPGASVQPQHF. CDR3 nucleotides: TGTGCCAGCAGCTTGGGTCCAGGGGCGTCGGTACAGCCCCAGCATTTT.

This chain joins TRBV30 and TRBJ1-1; 7 bases match TRBD1. This CDR3 has 13 residues. Germline CDR1 reads GTSNPN; CDR2 reads SVGIG (reference sequence). V dropped 8 bases and J dropped 0; count of bases not matched to a gene: 6. The CDR3 DNA is TGTGCCAAAAGGGGGCCCTTGAACACTGAAGCTTTCTTT. This translates into CAKRGPLNTEAFF.

The chain joins TRBV6-1 to TRBJ1-5; D might be TRBD1 (5 bases). Germline loops: CDR1 MNHNS, CDR2 SASEGT. The CDR3 is made up of 13 amino acids. V lost 8 bases and J lost 3, with 11 bases in between. Here the CDR3 DNA reads TGTGCCAGCCGTCTGACAGCCAATCAGCCCCAGCATTTT. Protein: CASRLTANQPQHF.

The V call is TRBV29-1, the J call TRBJ2-7; a possible D gene is TRBD2 (6 bases). Germline V CDR1 and CDR2: SQVTM, ANQGSEA. V was shortened by 7 bases and J by 5 bases, with 15 bases between the two germline ends. CDR3 length: 12 amino acids. In DNA form, the CDR3 reads TGCAGCGCTGCATGGGGGGTCCACGAGCAGTACTTC. Translation gives CSAAWGVHEQYF.

The gene calls are TRBV28 and TRBJ1-5; D is perhaps TRBD1 (6 bases). The V end lost 8 bases, the J end lost 6 bases, and 11 bases lay between the germline ends. The CDR3 totals 12 residues. Looked up from germline, CDR1 is MDHEN and CDR2 is SYDVKM. This CDR3 is CASGQGSQPQHF. CDR3 bases: TGTGCCAGCGGGCAGGGGAGTCAGCCCCAGCATTTT.

The V gene is TRBV5-1, the J gene TRBJ1-4; D gene ambiguous. The germline V gene has CDR1 SGHRS and CDR2 YFSETQ. Trimming cost V 4 bases and J 0 bases, with 7 bases left between them. This CDR3 contains 14 residues. The CDR3: CASSPLATNEKLFF. CDR3 bases: TGCGCCAGCAGCCCACTGGCAACTAATGAAAAACTGTTTTTT.

There are a few counts of this clone. This chain uses TRBV30 with TRBJ2-2, with 11 nucleotides matching TRBD2. The V gene end was trimmed by 2 bases and the J gene end by 2 bases; junction bases not matched to a gene: 4. The CDR3 consists of 16 residues. Germline V CDR1 and CDR2: GTSNPN, SVGIG (reference sequence). The CDR3 DNA sequence: TGTGCCTGGAGTAGGGGGACTAGCGGAAACACCGGGGAGCTGTTTTTT. The encoded protein is CAWSRGTSGNTGELFF.

V is TRBV28 and J is TRBJ1-2; 7 positions agree with TRBD1. Germline V gene lookup returns CDR1 MDHEN and CDR2 SYDVKM. V lost 8 bases and J lost 2; bases outside the gene matches: 11. This CDR3 comprises 15 residues. The CDR3 nucleotides read TGTGCCAGCGCCGGCCTGAAGGGGGCAAACTATGGCTACACCTTC. Amino acids: CASAGLKGANYGYTF.

The rearrangement joins TRBV29-1 to TRBJ2-1; D is possibly TRBD2 (6 bases). This CDR3 region has 14 residues. Germline V gene data show CDR1 as SQVTM and CDR2 as ANQGSEA. Trimming cost V 4 bases and J 4 bases, with 14 bases left between them. CDR3 sequence (DNA): TGCAGCGTTGTGTGGCGGGGAATTTACAATGAGCAGTTCTTC. This encodes CSVVWRGIYNEQFF.

The chain has TRBV28 and TRBJ2-7, with a tentative D call TRBD2 (5 bases). Germline CDR1 reads MDHEN; CDR2 reads SYDVKM. This CDR3 contains 12 residues. Trimming pared 6 bases from V and 11 bases from J, leaving 17 bases between. The CDR3 bases are TGTGCCAGCAGCCGAGCGGATTCTGTGGAGTACTTC. It encodes CASSRADSVEYF. Full variable domain (outside the CDR3, taken from reference TRBV28 and TRBJ2-7): DVKVTQSSRYLVKRTGEKVFLECVQDMDHENMFWYRQDPGLGLRLIYFSYDVKMKEKGDIPEGYSVSREKKERFSLILESASTNQTSMYLCASSRADSVEYFGPGTRLTVT.

The chain is built from TRBV5-1 and TRBJ2-2, with 11 bases identical to TRBD1. Trimming at V came to 1 base and at J to 4 bases, leaving 9 bases not matched to a gene. The germline CDR1 and CDR2 sequences are SGHRS and YFSETQ. The CDR3 has 18 amino acids. The CDR3 DNA is TGCGCCAGCAGCTTGTCCCCTAGGACAGGGGGCATCACCGGGGAGCTGTTTTTT. Its protein is CASSLSPRTGGITGELFF.

This chain uses TRBV7-3 with TRBJ2-5; TRBD2 agrees at 10 bases. CDR1 is SGHTA and CDR2 is FQGTGA in the germline V gene. The CDR3 consists of 15 residues. V was pared by 4 bases and J by 4 bases, with 6 bases of the junction left unmatched. CDR3 protein: CASSWSGGARETQYF. CDR3 nucleotides: TGTGCCAGCAGCTGGAGCGGGGGGGCCAGAGAGACCCAGTACTTC. The full variable domain, its missing parts supplied by reference TRBV7-3 and TRBJ2-5, is GAGVSQTPSNKVTEKGKYVELRCDPISGHTALYWYRQSLGQGPEFLIYFQGTGAADDSGLPNDRFFAVRPEGSVSTLKIQRTERGDSAVYLCASSWSGGARETQYFGPGTRLLVL.

The chain joins TRBV27 to TRBJ1-5, with no clear D. The V end was cut by 6 bases, the J end by 4 bases, with 13 bases between. The germline V gene encodes CDR1 MNHEY and CDR2 SMNVEV (reference sequence). This CDR3 spans 14 amino acids. In DNA form, the CDR3 reads TGTGCCAGCAGCCCCGGGTCCTTAAATCAGCCCCAGCATTTT. Translating gives CASSPGSLNQPQHF.

V and J are TRBV18 and TRBJ2-3; 7 bases align to TRBD2. CDR3 size: 16 residues. V shed 0 bases and J 1 base; nucleotides not matched to a gene: 4. The germline CDR1 and CDR2 sequences are KGHSH and LQKENI. Here the CDR3 reads CASSPPGGSGTDTQYF. CDR3 nucleotide sequence: TGTGCCAGCTCACCACCGGGCGGGAGCGGCACAGATACGCAGTATTTT.

CDR3 sequence (DNA): TGTGCCAGCAGTTATACCCGCGCTTCACCCCTCCACTTT. It codes for CASSYTRASPLHF. V and J are TRBV6-5 and TRBJ1-6; the D is unclear. Germline CDR1 MNHEY, CDR2 SVGAGI. This CDR3 is built from 13 residues. Trimming removed 3 bases from V and 9 bases from J, with 9 bases in between.

The genes are TRBV27 and TRBJ2-5; D is unclear. Trimming removed 2 bases from V and 1 base from J, with 5 bases in between. The CDR3 sequence is 13 residues long. Looked up from germline, CDR1 is MNHEY and CDR2 is SMNVEV (reference sequence). As DNA, the CDR3 is TGTGCCAGCAGTTTAGGCACCCAAGAGACCCAGTACTTC. Translating it yields CASSLGTQETQYF.

The DNA for the CDR3 is TGTGCCTGGAGCTTGACTAGCGGGGGCACAGATACGCAGTATTTT. Its translation: CAWSLTSGGTDTQYF. J is TRBJ2-3 and V is TRBV30; 11 nucleotides match TRBD2. The CDR3 consists of 15 residues. Per the germline V gene, CDR1 is GTSNPN and CDR2 is SVGIG (reference sequence). V was clipped by 3 bases and J by 1 base; unmatched bases: 3.

The chain combines TRBV6-1 with TRBJ1-3; 8 bases map to TRBD1. Unmatched junction bases numbered 5, after V lost 1 base and J lost 3 bases. The CDR3 loop spans 16 amino acids. Per germline, CDR1 MNHNS and CDR2 SASEGT. This CDR3 is CASSEVPGQVGNTIYF. CDR3 DNA: TGTGCCAGCAGTGAAGTCCCGGGACAGGTTGGAAACACCATATATTTT.

The V call is TRBV30, the J call TRBJ1-5; 8 nucleotides line up with TRBD1. The V segment lost 4 bases and the J segment 4 bases; nucleotides outside the gene matches: 6. Germline CDR1 is GTSNPN and CDR2 is SVGIG (reference sequence). This CDR3 region has 14 residues. The CDR3 is CAWNRQGANQPQHF. DNA for the CDR3: TGTGCCTGGAATAGGCAGGGGGCGAATCAGCCCCAGCATTTT.

The sample holds a few counts of this clone. The genes are TRBV5-1 and TRBJ2-7; tentative D call: TRBD2 (6 bases). The length of the CDR3 is 14 residues. CDR1 SGHRS and CDR2 YFSETQ come from the germline V gene. V was shortened by 4 bases and J by 5 bases, with 16 bases between the two germline ends. The CDR3 DNA reads TGCGCCAGCAGCCTGGGGGGAGACGGAGACGAGCAGTACTTC. This gives the protein CASSLGGDGDEQYF.

The genes are TRBV10-3 and TRBJ1-5; 9 bases are a match to TRBD1. The V segment lost 10 bases and the J segment 4 bases; nucleotides outside the gene matches: 8. The CDR3 contains 14 residues. Germline CDR1 ENHRY, CDR2 SYGVKD. The CDR3 reads CATRTGDYNQPQHF. The CDR3 DNA reads TGTGCCACTAGGACAGGGGATTATAATCAGCCCCAGCATTTT.